Detailed here is one T cell receptor beta chain. Antigen unknown. Repertoires were sampled repeatedly during chemoradiotherapy. The trim removed 0 bases at V and 3 bases at J, leaving 8 bases unmatched. The germline V gene has CDR1 LGHNT and CDR2 FRNRAP. The CDR3 totals 17 residues. Data came from immunoSEQ multiplex PCR; TCRdb stores just in-frame clones and leaves some out. Of about 31,000 clones listed, roughly 80% are singletons. This sample stems from a study of chemoradiotherapy in HPV16-positive cancers. Broader study findings: During treatment, candidate HPV-specific clones and E7-related motifs expanded in tumor.

The chain has TRBV12-5 and TRBJ2-7; 10 bases line up with TRBD1. The receptor's source is a human donor with HPV-associated anogenital cancer. Sample: blood, taken from a patient who underwent chemoradiotherapy. CDR3 amino acids: CASGLVVWTGGIYEQYF. The CDR3 DNA is TGTGCTAGTGGTTTGGTAGTTTGGACAGGGGGTATCTACGAGCAGTACTTC.